This TCR beta chain was sequenced in a study of TIL therapy for anti-PD-1-resistant metastatic lung cancer. The immunoSEQ assay was v3. Each library reached some 2.1 million read pairs, or roughly 4.5-6 million at deep level. TCRdb keeps only in-frame clones here, not all; method: immunoSEQ multiplex PCR. The sample has approximately 97,000 clones, under 70% seen once. Study results and caveats: Many TIL product clones were absent from baseline tumor, suggesting clonal contraction.

Time point reported: pre-treatment sample, taken before nivolumab and TIL therapy. Most excised metastases sampled were pleural nodules or supraclavicular lymph nodes. Tumor harvest preceded PD-1/PD-L1 blockade, followed by nivolumab treatment. Adults with stage 4 NSCLC were enrolled in a phase I trial. The junction had 3 bases not matched to a gene; V was cut back by 4 bases and J by 0 bases. There are 14 residues in the CDR3. The germline CDR1 and CDR2 sequences are MDHEN and SYDVKM. This clone was detected once. The antigen is unknown. This chain joins TRBV28 and TRBJ2-7; 7 bases are a match to TRBD2. This sequence originates from a person aged 25-80 years with non-small cell lung cancer. The sample consisted of tumor tissue, taken at baseline. CDR3 coding DNA: TGTGCCAGCAGTTCTAGCGGTTCCTCCTACGAGCAGTACTTC. It encodes CASSSSGSSYEQYF.